A single sample is the source of the 5 T cell receptor beta chains below, sequenced in a study of CD8+ T cells in alopecia areata. TCR sequencing used cDNA made by reverse transcription of extracted RNA. Method: immunoSEQ multiplex PCR; TCRdb's copy keeps in-frame clones and lacks some. This sample carries under 350,000 clones, more than 45% of them seen once, and the ten largest clones take more than 1.5%. Treatment noted: oral pan-JAK inhibitor, 5-10 mg twice daily. Sequencing was performed on CD4+ T cells sorted from blood, taken at week 24, from a patient treated with tofacitinib. The origin of the receptors is a human donor with alopecia areata.

V is TRBV4-1 and J is TRBJ1-5; D is unclear. V was pared by 6 bases and J by 0 bases, with 9 bases between. Germline V CDR1 and CDR2: MGHRA, YSYEKL. There are 14 residues in the CDR3. CDR3 loop: CASRGPGSNQPQHF. CDR3 nucleotide sequence: TGCGCCAGCAGAGGACCGGGTAGCAATCAGCCCCAGCATTTT.

The table lists this clone with a count of one. The V and J genes are TRBV7-2 and TRBJ2-7; the D gene could be TRBD1 or TRBD2 (5 bases each). V lost 5 bases and J lost 1, with 12 bases in between. The CDR3 loop spans 14 amino acids. The germline V gene encodes CDR1 SGHTA and CDR2 FQGNSA. The CDR3 spells CASSLGVGSYEQYF. Written as DNA, the CDR3 is TGTGCCAGCAGCCTGGGGGTTGGGTCCTACGAGCAGTACTTC. Based on the CDR3 plus reference TRBV7-2 and TRBJ2-7, the full variable domain is GAGVSQSPSNKVTEKGKDVELRCDPISGHTALYWYRQSLGQGLEFLIYFQGNSAPDKSGLPSDRFSAERTGGSVSTLTIQRTQQEDSAVYLCASSLGVGSYEQYFGPGTRLTVT.

The chain carries TRBV28 and TRBJ2-2; unclear D gene. Trimming took off 7 bases at V and 8 bases at J, with 14 bases between the two ends. Germline V gene lookup returns CDR1 MDHEN and CDR2 SYDVKM. The CDR3 covers 13 residues. The CDR3 sequence is CASIYPQTGELFF. For the CDR3, the DNA is TGTGCCAGCATCTATCCCCAAACTGGGGAGCTGTTTTTT. The complete variable domain, with remaining parts taken from reference TRBV28 and TRBJ2-2, reads DVKVTQSSRYLVKRTGEKVFLECVQDMDHENMFWYRQDPGLGLRLIYFSYDVKMKEKGDIPEGYSVSREKKERFSLILESASTNQTSMYLCASIYPQTGELFFGEGSRLTVL.

CDR3 DNA sequence: TGCGCCAGCAATCCCCTCACAAGCGCCGTAAACCCCACAGATACGCAGTATTTT. The encoded protein is CASNPLTSAVNPTDTQYF. The gene calls are TRBV5-1 and TRBJ2-3; D ambiguous. This CDR3 comprises 18 residues. Germline CDR1 reads SGHRS; CDR2 reads YFSETQ. V lost 6 bases and J lost 2, with 25 bases in between. The variable domain in full, completed from reference TRBV5-1 and TRBJ2-3, reads KAGVTQTPRYLIKTRGQQVTLSCSPISGHRSVSWYQQTPGQGLQFLFEYFSETQRNKGNFPGRFSGRQFSNSRSEMNVSTLELGDSALYLCASNPLTSAVNPTDTQYFGPGTRLTVL.

The chain employs TRBV4-1 and TRBJ2-7; tentative D call: TRBD1 (5 bases). Trimming shortened V by 0 bases and J by 0 bases, and 12 bases separated the two germline ends. CDR1 MGHRA and CDR2 YSYEKL come from the germline V gene. The CDR3 runs to 16 residues. The chain's CDR3 is CASSQEVAQGSYEQYF. CDR3 nucleotide sequence: TGCGCCAGCAGCCAAGAGGTGGCTCAGGGCTCCTACGAGCAGTACTTC.